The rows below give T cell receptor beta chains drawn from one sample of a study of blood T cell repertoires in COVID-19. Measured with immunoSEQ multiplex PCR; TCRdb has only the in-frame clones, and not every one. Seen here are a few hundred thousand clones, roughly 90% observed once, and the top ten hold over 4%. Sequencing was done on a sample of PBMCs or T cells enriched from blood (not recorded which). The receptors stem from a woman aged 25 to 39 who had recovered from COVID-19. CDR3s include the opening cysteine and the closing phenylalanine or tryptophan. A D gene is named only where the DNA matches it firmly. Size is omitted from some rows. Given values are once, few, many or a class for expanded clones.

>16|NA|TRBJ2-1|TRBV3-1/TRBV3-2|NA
TGTGCCAGCAGCCAAATGAGGACAGCCTCCTACAATGAGCAGTTCTTC
CASSQMRTASYNEQFF
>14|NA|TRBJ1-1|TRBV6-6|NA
TGTGCCAGCAGTTACTCTGAGTTGAACACTGAAGCTTTCTTT
CASSYSELNTEAFF
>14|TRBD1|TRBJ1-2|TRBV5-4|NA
TGTGCCAGCAGCCAGAGGACAGGGGAGTATGGCTACACCTTC
CASSQRTGEYGYTF
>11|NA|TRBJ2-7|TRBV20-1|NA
TGCAGTGCTCGCAGTGGCTACGAGCAGTACTTC
CSARSGYEQYF
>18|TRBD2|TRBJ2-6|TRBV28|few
TGTGCCAGCAGTTTCGGGGGGACTCCCCTCGCTGGGGCCAACGTCCTGACTTTC
CASSFGGTPLAGANVLTF
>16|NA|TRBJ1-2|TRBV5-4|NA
TGTGCCAGCAGTGCCGGGGGGCGATCAGGTGGCTATGGCTACACCTTC
CASSAGGRSGGYGYTF
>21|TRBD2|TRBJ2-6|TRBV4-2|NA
TGTGCCAGCAGCCAAGAGCGCGCAGGACTAGCGGGGTTCTCTGGGGCCAACGTCCTGACTTTC
CASSQERAGLAGFSGANVLTF
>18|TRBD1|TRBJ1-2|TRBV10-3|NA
TGTGCCATCAGTGACCCTGCCGGACAGGGGGCGAAGAGGTATGGCTACACCTTC
CAISDPAGQGAKRYGYTF
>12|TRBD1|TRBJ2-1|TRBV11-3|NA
TGTGCCAGCAGCCTAACCGGGACAGGGCCGTTCTTC
CASSLTGTGPFF
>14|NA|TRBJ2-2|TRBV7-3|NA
TGTGCCAGCAGCTTCACAGGGAGCACCGGGGAGCTGTTTTTT
CASSFTGSTGELFF
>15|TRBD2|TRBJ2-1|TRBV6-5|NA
TGTGCCAGCAGTTACACGGGAGGCGCAAACAATGAGCAGTTCTTC
CASSYTGGANNEQFF
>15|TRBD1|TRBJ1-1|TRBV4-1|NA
TGCGCCAGCAGCCAACCGACAGGGATGCTCACTGAAGCTTTCTTT
CASSQPTGMLTEAFF
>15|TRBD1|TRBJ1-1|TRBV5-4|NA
TGTGCCAGCAGCCCCTCGGGACAGTGGAACACTGAAGCTTTCTTT
CASSPSGQWNTEAFF
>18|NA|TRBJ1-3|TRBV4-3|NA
TGCGCCAGCAGCCAAGACGGAGGGCCACTACTTCGGGAAAACACCATATATTTT
CASSQDGGPLLRENTIYF
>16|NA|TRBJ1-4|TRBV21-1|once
TGTGCCAGCATCCTATACAGGGCCCCAACTAATGAAAAACTGTTTTTT
CASILYRAPTNEKLFF
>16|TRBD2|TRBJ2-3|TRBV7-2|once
TGTGCCAGCAGCTTAGTGGGTAGCGGGGGCACAGATACGCAGTATTTT
CASSLVGSGGTDTQYF
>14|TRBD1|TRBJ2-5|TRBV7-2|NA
TGTGCCAGCAGCCAGGACAGGGGGGCGGAGACCCAGTACTTC
CASSQDRGAETQYF
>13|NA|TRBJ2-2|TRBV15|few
TGTGCCACCACACAGGGAAACACCGGGGAGCTGTTTTTT
CATTQGNTGELFF
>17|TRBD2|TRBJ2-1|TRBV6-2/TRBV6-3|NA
TGTGCCAGCAGTTACTCGACTAGCGGGAGTAGGAACAATGAGCAGTTCTTC
CASSYSTSGSRNNEQFF
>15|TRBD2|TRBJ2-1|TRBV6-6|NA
TGTGCCAGCAGTTACACTATAGCGGGGGGGAATGAGCAGTTCTTC
CASSYTIAGGNEQFF
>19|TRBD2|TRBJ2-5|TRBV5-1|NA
TGCGCCAGCAGCTTCCTTAGTTGGGTAGCGGGGGAGATACAAGAGACCCAGTACTTC
CASSFLSWVAGEIQETQYF
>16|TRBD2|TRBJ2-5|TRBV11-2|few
TGTGCCAGCAGCTTAGCCGGGACTAGCGCCGGTCAGACCCAGTACTTC
CASSLAGTSAGQTQYF
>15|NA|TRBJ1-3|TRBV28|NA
TGTGCCAGCAGTGCCGGGACAATCTCTGGAAACACCATATATTTT
CASSAGTISGNTIYF